One T cell receptor beta chain is described in this entry. Its antigen is still unknown. No much larger clone exists at a distance of one base, and base qualities are not known. Libraries came from 5' RACE. A second PCR of about 6 to 11 cycles was performed with a sample-barcoded 5' primer and a J-beta primer mix. A unique molecular identifier was introduced onto each TCR beta cDNA molecule by a template-switch 5' adaptor carrying 12 random nucleotides. At least 2.5 million CDR3-containing paired-end reads were obtained from each sample. First-strand cDNA was synthesized from all RNA with the Mint cDNA synthesis kit, primed by a TRBC-specific oligonucleotide. After uracil-DNA glycosylase treatment, a first 18-cycle PCR used universal primers M1SS and BC2_uni_R on all cDNA. The original pipeline was this. Each sample was normalized by randomly selecting 1 million high-quality reads, each carrying a distinct molecular identifier. Instead of being binned into consensus sequences, reads with shared molecular identifiers were discarded. MiTCR, with a Q25 quality threshold and the strictest error-elimination algorithm, was used for CDR3 identification, clonotype clustering and error correction. Lower-bound total TCR beta diversity was estimated with a nonparametric unseen species model using Euler transformation. Clones were called with MiXCR by TCRdb after fastp trimmed the public reads at Q25, and only in-frame beta chains were retained. Every CDR3 protein is listed once, alongside the most common genes and DNA of its rows. These V and J calls rely on TCRdb rather than the paper's analysis. This sample comprises over 1,500,000 distinct CDR3 sequences, about two fifths of them detected only once. The ten largest clonotypes hold under 25% of the sample.

The CDR3 contains 16 residues, cysteine and phenylalanine counted. The only DNA kept is the CDR3, 48 bases in frame from the first base. CDR1 and CDR2 are read off the germline V gene (reference sequence) as DFQATT and SNEGSKA. V is shortened by 2 bases, J by 2 bases, and the region joining them spans 17 bases. This sample was taken from a study of blood T cells in healthy people across ages (dated by TCRdb to about 2015). A note on the overall study: In model experiments, roughly one uniquely barcoded TCR beta cDNA molecule per two T cells was captured by template switching. Using deep sequencing normalized with unique cDNA molecular identifiers, the study measured how TCR beta repertoire diversity changes with age. Using the same blood draw, the study looked at two additional independent replicas of 1 million unique cDNA reads for two donors, one aged 18 to 29 and the other aged 80 or older. Donors of different ages were randomly distributed across sequencing lanes to avoid experimental bias. Donors were grouped into four age groups: young (average about 15 years), middle-aged (less than 40), aged (around 60) and long-lived (approximately 81).

Donors were about 36 systemically healthy Caucasian individuals from Russia aged 6 to 90 years. Each donor gave approximately 9.3 milliliters of peripheral blood, collected into EDTA-treated Vacutainer tubes. Ficoll-Paque density-gradient centrifugation was used to isolate PBMCs, with at least 7 million per sample. Trizol reagent was used to extract total RNA from PBMCs, with at least 5.5 micrograms per sample. For every donor, an aliquot of PBMCs went through flow cytometry to measure the percentages of naive CD45RAhigh/CD27high T cells. Results the study describes overall, beyond this receptor: The CMV infection status of donors was not known, potentially confounding age-related changes in expanded clonotypes. Total diversity estimates from one million sequenced T cells were considered lower bounds and underestimates. A strong correlation was found between observed TCR beta diversity and the percentage of naive T cells measured by flow cytometry. As age increased, observed TCR beta diversity per million T cells dropped in a roughly linear way, and a significant reduction was already evident by age around 41. The long-lived group showed more naive CD4+ T cells, fewer expanded clones and increased TCR diversity than the aged group, suggesting age selection. Conclusive comparison of naive and antigen-experienced compartments was prevented by the profiling of bulk unsorted PBMCs.

The source is a human donor in good health. The material sequenced was blood. The chain is encoded by TRBV20-1 joined to TRBJ2-3; the D element could tentatively be TRBD1 or TRBD2, as 6 bases agree for each. The CDR3 protein sequence reads: CSARRGTGGDTDTQYF. The DNA reads TGCAGTGCTAGAAGGGGGACTGGCGGGGACACAGATACGCAGTATTTT.